This T cell receptor beta chain emerged from a study of blood T cells in healthy people across ages. Study results and limitations: The fall in TCR beta diversity per million T cells was roughly linear with age. Unsorted PBMCs ruled out conclusive naive versus antigen-experienced comparison. Diversity was higher, and naive CD4+ cells more numerous, in long-lived donors than in aged donors.

With V trimmed by 4 bases and J by 2 bases, 8 bases remained unmatched. Germline-derived CDR1 and CDR2 are SGHAT and FQNNGV. The CDR3 has 16 residues. Primers used in a second PCR of about 6 to 11 cycles were a sample-barcoded 5' primer and a J-beta primer mix. Each sample provided no less than 2.5 million CDR3-containing paired-end reads. TCRdb passed the 5' RACE reads through MiXCR, listing each CDR3 protein once. This sample carries about 680,000 distinct CDR3 sequences, over 45% of them seen once, and the ten largest clones take roughly 30%. Regarding this clonotype: Its antigen is still unknown.

The gene calls are TRBV11-2 and TRBJ2-7, with 10 bases matching TRBD2. The sample consisted of blood. This clonotype was obtained from a woman aged 60-75 years in good health. The CDR3 nucleotides read TGTGCCAGCAGCTACCCACCGGGACTAGCGACCTACGAGCAGTACTTC. This gives the protein CASSYPPGLATYEQYF.